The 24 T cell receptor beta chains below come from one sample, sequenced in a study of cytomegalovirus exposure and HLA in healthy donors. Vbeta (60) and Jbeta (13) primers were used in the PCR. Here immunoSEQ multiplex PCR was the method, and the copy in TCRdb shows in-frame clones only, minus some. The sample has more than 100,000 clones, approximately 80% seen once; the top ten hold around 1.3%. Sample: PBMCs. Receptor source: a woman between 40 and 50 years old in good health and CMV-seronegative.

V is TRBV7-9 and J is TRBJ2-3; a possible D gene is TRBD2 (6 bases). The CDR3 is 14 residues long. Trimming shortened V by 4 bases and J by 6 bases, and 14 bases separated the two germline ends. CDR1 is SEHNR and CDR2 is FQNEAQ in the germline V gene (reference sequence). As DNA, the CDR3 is TGTGCCAGCAGCTCCAGTGGCGCGGGGGATACGCAGTATTTT. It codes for CASSSSGAGDTQYF.

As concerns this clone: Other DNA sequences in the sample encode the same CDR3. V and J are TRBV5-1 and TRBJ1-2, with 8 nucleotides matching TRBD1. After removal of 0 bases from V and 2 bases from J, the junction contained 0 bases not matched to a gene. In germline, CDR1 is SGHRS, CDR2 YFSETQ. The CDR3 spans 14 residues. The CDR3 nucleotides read TGCGCCAGCAGCTTGGGACAGGGGAACTATGGCTACACCTTC. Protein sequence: CASSLGQGNYGYTF. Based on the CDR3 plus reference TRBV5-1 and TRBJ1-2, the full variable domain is KAGVTQTPRYLIKTRGQQVTLSCSPISGHRSVSWYQQTPGQGLQFLFEYFSETQRNKGNFPGRFSGRQFSNSRSEMNVSTLELGDSALYLCASSLGQGNYGYTFGSGTRLTVV.

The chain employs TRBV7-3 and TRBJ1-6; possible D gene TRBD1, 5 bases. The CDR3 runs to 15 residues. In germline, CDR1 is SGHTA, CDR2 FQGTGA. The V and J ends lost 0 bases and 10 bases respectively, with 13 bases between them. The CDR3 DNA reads TGTGCCAGCAGCTTAACGTCGGGGACTTTCTCACCCCTCCACTTT. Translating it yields CASSLTSGTFSPLHF.

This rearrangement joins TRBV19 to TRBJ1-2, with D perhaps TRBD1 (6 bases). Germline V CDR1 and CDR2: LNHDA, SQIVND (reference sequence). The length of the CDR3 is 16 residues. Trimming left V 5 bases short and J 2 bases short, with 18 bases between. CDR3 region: CASSHMDRNANYGYTF. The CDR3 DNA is TGTGCCAGTAGTCACATGGACAGAAATGCAAACTATGGCTACACCTTC.

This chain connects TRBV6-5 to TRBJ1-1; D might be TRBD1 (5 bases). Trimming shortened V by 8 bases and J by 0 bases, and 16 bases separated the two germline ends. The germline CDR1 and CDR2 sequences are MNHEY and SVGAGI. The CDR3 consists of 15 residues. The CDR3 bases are TGTGCCAGCCTAAAGGCCTCAGGGATGAACACTGAAGCTTTCTTT. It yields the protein CASLKASGMNTEAFF.

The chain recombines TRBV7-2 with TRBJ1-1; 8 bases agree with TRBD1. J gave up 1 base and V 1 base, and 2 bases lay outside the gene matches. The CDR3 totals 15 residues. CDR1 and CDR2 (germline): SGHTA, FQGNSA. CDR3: CASSLGGTGNTEAFF. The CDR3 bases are TGTGCCAGCAGCTTAGGTGGGACAGGGAACACTGAAGCTTTCTTT.

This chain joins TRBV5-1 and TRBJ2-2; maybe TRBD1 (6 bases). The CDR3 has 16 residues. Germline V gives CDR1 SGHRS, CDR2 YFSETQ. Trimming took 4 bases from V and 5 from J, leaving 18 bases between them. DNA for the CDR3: TGCGCCAGCAGCCCCTCCCCGCAGGGGAAGACCGGGGAGCTGTTTTTT. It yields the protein CASSPSPQGKTGELFF.

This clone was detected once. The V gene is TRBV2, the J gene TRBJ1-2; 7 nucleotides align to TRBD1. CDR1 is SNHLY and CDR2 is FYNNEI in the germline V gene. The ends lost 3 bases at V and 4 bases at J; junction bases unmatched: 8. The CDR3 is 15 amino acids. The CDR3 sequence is CASSEGGQLIYGYTF. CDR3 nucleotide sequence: TGTGCCAGCAGTGAGGGGGGACAGCTCATCTATGGCTACACCTTC. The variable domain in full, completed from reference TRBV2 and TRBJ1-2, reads EPEVTQTPSHQVTQMGQEVILRCVPISNHLYFYWYRQILGQKVEFLVSFYNNEISEKSEIFDDQFSVERPDGSNFTLKIRSTKLEDSAMYFCASSEGGQLIYGYTFGSGTRLTVV.

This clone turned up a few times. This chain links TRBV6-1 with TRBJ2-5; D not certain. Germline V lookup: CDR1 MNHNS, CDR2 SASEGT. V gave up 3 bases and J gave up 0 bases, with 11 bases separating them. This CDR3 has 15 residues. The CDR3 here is CASSESTEYQETQYF. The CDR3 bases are TGTGCCAGCAGTGAGTCCACAGAATACCAAGAGACCCAGTACTTC.

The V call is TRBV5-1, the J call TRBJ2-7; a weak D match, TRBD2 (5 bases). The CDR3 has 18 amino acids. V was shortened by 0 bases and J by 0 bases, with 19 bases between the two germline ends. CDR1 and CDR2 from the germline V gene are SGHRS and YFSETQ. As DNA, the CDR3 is TGCGCCAGCAGCTTGGCCTGGGGTAGCGCTAGGAGCTCCTACGAGCAGTACTTC. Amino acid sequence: CASSLAWGSARSSYEQYF.

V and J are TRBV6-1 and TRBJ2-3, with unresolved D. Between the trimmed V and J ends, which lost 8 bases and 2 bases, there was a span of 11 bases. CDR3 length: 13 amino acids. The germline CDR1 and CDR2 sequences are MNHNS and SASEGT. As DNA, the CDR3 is TGTGCCAGCCAGGCTGAGCCCACAGATACGCAGTATTTT. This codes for CASQAEPTDTQYF.

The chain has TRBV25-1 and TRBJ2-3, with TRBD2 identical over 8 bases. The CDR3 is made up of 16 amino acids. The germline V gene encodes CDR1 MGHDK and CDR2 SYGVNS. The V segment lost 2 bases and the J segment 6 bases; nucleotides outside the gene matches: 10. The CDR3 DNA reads TGTGCCAGCAGTGAAGGGCGGGGGGCCCGGATCGATACGCAGTATTTT. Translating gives CASSEGRGARIDTQYF.

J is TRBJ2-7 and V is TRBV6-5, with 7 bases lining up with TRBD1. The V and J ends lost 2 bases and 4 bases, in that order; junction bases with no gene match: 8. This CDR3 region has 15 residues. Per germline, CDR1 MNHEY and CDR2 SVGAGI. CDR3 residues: CASSYNWDRTYEQYF. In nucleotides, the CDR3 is TGTGCCAGCAGTTACAATTGGGACAGAACTTACGAGCAGTACTTC.

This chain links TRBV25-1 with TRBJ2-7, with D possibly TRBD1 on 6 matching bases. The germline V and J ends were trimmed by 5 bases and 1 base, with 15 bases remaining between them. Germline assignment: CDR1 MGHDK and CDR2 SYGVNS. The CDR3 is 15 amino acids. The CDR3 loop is CASSHGQFFSYEQYF. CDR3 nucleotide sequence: TGTGCCAGCAGTCACGGACAGTTTTTTTCCTACGAGCAGTACTTC.

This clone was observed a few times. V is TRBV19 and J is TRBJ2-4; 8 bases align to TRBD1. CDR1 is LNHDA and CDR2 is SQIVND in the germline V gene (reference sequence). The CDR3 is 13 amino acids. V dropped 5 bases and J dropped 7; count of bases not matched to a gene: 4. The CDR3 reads CASSLDRANIQYF. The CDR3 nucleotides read TGTGCCAGTAGTTTGGACAGGGCGAACATTCAGTACTTC.

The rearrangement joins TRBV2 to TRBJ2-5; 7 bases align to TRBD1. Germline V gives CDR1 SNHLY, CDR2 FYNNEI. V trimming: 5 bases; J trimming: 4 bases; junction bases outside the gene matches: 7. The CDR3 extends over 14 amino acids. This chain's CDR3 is CASSQDRVSETQYF. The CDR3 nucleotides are TGTGCCAGCAGTCAAGACAGGGTGTCAGAGACCCAGTACTTC.

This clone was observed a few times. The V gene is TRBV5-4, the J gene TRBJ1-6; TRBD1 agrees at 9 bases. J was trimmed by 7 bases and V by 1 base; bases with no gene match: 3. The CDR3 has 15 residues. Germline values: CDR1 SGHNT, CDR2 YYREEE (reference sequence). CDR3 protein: CASSLSGTGNSPLHF. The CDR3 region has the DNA TGTGCCAGCAGCTTGAGTGGGACAGGGAATTCACCCCTCCACTTT.

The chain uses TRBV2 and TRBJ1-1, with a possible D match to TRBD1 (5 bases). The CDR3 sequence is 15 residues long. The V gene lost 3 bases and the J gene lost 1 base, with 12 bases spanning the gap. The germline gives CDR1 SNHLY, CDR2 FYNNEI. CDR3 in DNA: TGTGCCAGCAGTGACCCGAAGACAGAGAACACTGAAGCTTTCTTT. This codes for CASSDPKTENTEAFF.

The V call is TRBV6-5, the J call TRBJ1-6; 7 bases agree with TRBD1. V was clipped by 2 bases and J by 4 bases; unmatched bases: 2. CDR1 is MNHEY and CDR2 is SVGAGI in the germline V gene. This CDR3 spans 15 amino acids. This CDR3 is CASSYQTGYNSPLHF. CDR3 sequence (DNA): TGTGCCAGCAGTTACCAGACAGGGTATAATTCACCCCTCCACTTT.

The CDR3 sequence: CAIIASTGRRTEAFF. Here the CDR3 DNA reads TGTGCCATCATCGCCTCGACAGGGAGGAGGACTGAAGCTTTCTTT. This chain joins TRBV10-3 and TRBJ1-1, with 7 bases fitting TRBD1. The trim removed 7 bases at V and 5 bases at J, leaving 13 bases unmatched. The length of the CDR3 is 15 residues. The germline V gene encodes CDR1 ENHRY and CDR2 SYGVKD.

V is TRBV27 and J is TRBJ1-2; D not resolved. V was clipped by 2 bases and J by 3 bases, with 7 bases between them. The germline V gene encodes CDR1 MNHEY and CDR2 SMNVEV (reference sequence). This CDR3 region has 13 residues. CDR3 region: CASSLNTDYGYTF. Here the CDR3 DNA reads TGTGCCAGCAGTTTAAACACCGACTATGGCTACACCTTC.

CDR3 protein: CSVTGTVGTEAFF. The DNA of the CDR3 is TGCAGCGTGACCGGGACAGTTGGCACTGAAGCTTTCTTT. The chain uses TRBV29-1 and TRBJ1-1; 7 bases map to TRBD1. This CDR3 contains 13 residues. The V gene's germline CDR1 is SQVTM and CDR2 ANQGSEA. V shed 6 bases and J 4 bases; nucleotides not matched to a gene: 8.

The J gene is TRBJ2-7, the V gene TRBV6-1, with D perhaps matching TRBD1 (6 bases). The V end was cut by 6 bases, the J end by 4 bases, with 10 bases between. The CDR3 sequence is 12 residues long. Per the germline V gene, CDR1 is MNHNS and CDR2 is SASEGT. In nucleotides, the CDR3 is TGTGCCAGCAGCCGCGACAGGTACGAGCAGTACTTC. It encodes CASSRDRYEQYF.

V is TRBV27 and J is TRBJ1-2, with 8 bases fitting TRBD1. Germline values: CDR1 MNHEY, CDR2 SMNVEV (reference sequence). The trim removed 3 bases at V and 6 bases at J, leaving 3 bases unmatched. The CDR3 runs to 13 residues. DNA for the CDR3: TGTGCCAGCAGTTTTATGACAGGGGATGGCTACACCTTC. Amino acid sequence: CASSFMTGDGYTF.